A selection of T cell receptor beta chains follows, all from one sample in a study of blood T cell repertoires in COVID-19. Clones were read by immunoSEQ multiplex PCR, and TCRdb kept only the in-frame ones, dropping some. The sample consists of approximately 300,000 clones, around nine tenths of them appearing once. Sequencing used PBMCs or T cells enriched from blood (not recorded which). The receptors derive from a woman in her 30s who had been exposed to COVID-19. Each CDR3 is given with its conserved first and last residue. A D gene is named only where the DNA matches it firmly. Size tells how often a clone was seen (once, few, many) or the class of an expanded clone, and some rows leave it out.

CDR3 length	D gene	clone size	V gene	J gene	CDR3 DNA	CDR3 protein
15	.	.	TRBV7-8	TRBJ2-1	TGTGCCAGCACCCTACGCGTGGGGGGGCCCAATGAGCAGTTCTTC	CASTLRVGGPNEQFF
10	.	.	TRBV19	TRBJ2-1	TGTGCCAGTCGCGGCTATGAGCAGTTCTTC	CASRGYEQFF
12	.	.	TRBV12-3/TRBV12-4	TRBJ2-3	TGTGCCAGCAGCCCAAGCACAGATACGCAGTATTTT	CASSPSTDTQYF
15	.	.	TRBV6-2/TRBV6-3	TRBJ1-5	TGTGCCAGCAGCACCATCCAGGGGAGCAATCAGCCCCAGCATTTT	CASSTIQGSNQPQHF
14	.	.	TRBV7-9	TRBJ1-2	TGTGCCAGCAGCTTAGAACAGGGTGGCTATGGCTACACCTTC	CASSLEQGGYGYTF
13	TRBD1	.	TRBV25-1	TRBJ2-7	TGTGCCAGCAGTCGGGACAGGGTTGACGAGCAGTACTTC	CASSRDRVDEQYF
13	TRBD1	.	TRBV7-9	TRBJ1-5	TGTGCCAGCAGCGTAGGGGGCGGTCAGCCCCAGCATTTT	CASSVGGGQPQHF
14	TRBD1	.	TRBV7-2	TRBJ1-2	TGTGCCAGCAGCTTACCTGACAGGGCGTATGGCTACACCTTC	CASSLPDRAYGYTF
15	.	.	TRBV19	TRBJ1-5	TGTGCCAGTAGACCCGACAGATATAGCAATCAGCCCCAGCATTTT	CASRPDRYSNQPQHF
15	.	.	TRBV4-3	TRBJ1-1	TGCGCCAGCAGCCAAGACAGGAGGGGAAACACTGAAGCTTTCTTT	CASSQDRRGNTEAFF
13	.	.	TRBV2	TRBJ1-2	TGTGCCAGCAGTGAAGCGATCGGGTATGGCTACACCTTC	CASSEAIGYGYTF
15	.	.	TRBV9	TRBJ2-1	TGTGCCAGCAGCGAAGCGGGCGGGAACTACAATGAGCAGTTCTTC	CASSEAGGNYNEQFF
14	.	.	TRBV3-1/TRBV3-2	TRBJ1-6	TGTGCCAGCAGCGGTGTGGGGGAGGATTCACCCCTCCACTTT	CASSGVGEDSPLHF
16	.	.	TRBV15	TRBJ2-2	TGTGCCACCGGGGGAGAAGGGGGACGGAACACCGGGGAGCTGTTTTTT	CATGGEGGRNTGELFF
14	.	.	TRBV5-6	TRBJ2-1	TGTGCCAGCAGCTTGTTGGAGACGGCGATGGGGCAGTTCTTC	CASSLLETAMGQFF
15	.	once	TRBV3-1/TRBV3-2	TRBJ1-2	TGTGCCAGCAGCCAAGATCCAGTAGCTCCCTATGGCTACACCTTC	CASSQDPVAPYGYTF
13	.	.	TRBV6-6	TRBJ1-4	TGTGCCAGCAGCCTTACCCTCGGGGAAAAACTGTTTTTT	CASSLTLGEKLFF
14	TRBD1	.	TRBV19	TRBJ1-2	TGTGCCAGTAGTATGCTAGGGGGCTCGGGAGGCTACACCTTC	CASSMLGGSGGYTF
11	TRBD1	.	TRBV20-1	TRBJ2-1	TGCAGTACCAGACAGGGGTATGAGCAGTTCTTC	CSTRQGYEQFF
14	TRBD1	.	TRBV5-6	TRBJ1-2	TGTGCCAGCAGCCGTAGACAGGGGGCCTATGGCTACACCTTC	CASSRRQGAYGYTF
15	.	.	TRBV13	TRBJ1-2	TGTGCCAGCAGCTTACAACAGTTATGGAAGGAAGGCTACACCTTC	CASSLQQLWKEGYTF
14	TRBD1	.	TRBV9	TRBJ2-5	TGTGCCAGCAGCGTGACAGGGAGACAAGAGACCCAGTACTTC	CASSVTGRQETQYF